This T cell receptor (beta chain) was sequenced in a study of blood T cell repertoires in COVID-19. Study-level information: Sources were T cells, B-cell-depleted T cells, or PBMCs; the material itself was cDNA or gDNA.

Authors' processing steps: Estimated nucleated cell counts came from reference gene primer amplification. Sequenced by immunoSEQ multiplex PCR; TCRdb stores in-frame clones only, minus some. D and trimming come from the DNA, and the V and J calls and clone size come from that table. The sample lists some 41,000 clones; 65% to 85% were seen once. The V gene's germline CDR1 is LNHDA and CDR2 SQIVND (reference sequence). The V end was cut by 1 base, the J end by 3 bases, with 9 bases between. CDR3 length equals 15 residues. This chain joins TRBV19 and TRBJ2-2; D perhaps matches TRBD1 (5 bases). The sequence came from a man aged 40-49 years with active or convalescent COVID-19. The sample taken for sequencing was peripheral blood. The CDR3 loop reads CASSIVQGDTGELFF. CDR3 sequence (DNA): TGTGCCAGTAGTATAGTGCAGGGCGACACCGGGGAGCTGTTTTTT.